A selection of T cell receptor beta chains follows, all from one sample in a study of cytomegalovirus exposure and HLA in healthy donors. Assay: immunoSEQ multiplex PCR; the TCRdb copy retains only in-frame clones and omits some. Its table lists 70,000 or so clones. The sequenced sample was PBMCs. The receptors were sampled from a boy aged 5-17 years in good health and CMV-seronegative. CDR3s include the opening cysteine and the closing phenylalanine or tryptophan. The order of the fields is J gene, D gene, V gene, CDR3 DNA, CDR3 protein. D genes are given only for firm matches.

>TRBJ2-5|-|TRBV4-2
TGTGCCAGCAGCCAAGAATCGGTGGAGACCCAGTACTTC
CASSQESVETQYF
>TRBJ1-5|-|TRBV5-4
TGTGCCTATAAATCCGAAGGGGTAGGCCAGCCCCAGCATTTT
CAYKSEGVGQPQHF
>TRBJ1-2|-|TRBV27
TGTGCCAGCAGACTGAGGTCAGGGGATCGCTATGGCTACACCTTC
CASRLRSGDRYGYTF
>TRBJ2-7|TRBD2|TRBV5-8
TGTGCCAGCAGCGCTGGCTACGGGGGGTATCCCGGGGGATCGAGGAAAGAGCAGTACTTC
CASSAGYGGYPGGSRKEQYF
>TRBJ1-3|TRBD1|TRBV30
TGTGCCTGGAGTTCCGGGACAGGGAGACGAAACACCATATATTTT
CAWSSGTGRRNTIYF
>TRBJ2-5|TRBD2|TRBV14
TGTGCCAGCAGCCAGACGCGACTAGCGGGGGAAGAGACCCAGTACTTC
CASSQTRLAGEETQYF
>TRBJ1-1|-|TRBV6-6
TGTGCCAGCAGTTACGGCACAGCGAACACTGAAGCTTTCTTT
CASSYGTANTEAFF
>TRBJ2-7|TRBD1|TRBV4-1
TGCGCCAGCAGCCAAGCCTGGACAGGGGGCGACGAGCAGTACTTC
CASSQAWTGGDEQYF
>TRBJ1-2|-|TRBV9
TGTGCCAGCAGCGTAGATCCTCTTTATCATGGCTACACCTTC
CASSVDPLYHGYTF
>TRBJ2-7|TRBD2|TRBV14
TGTGCCAGCAGCGCGGGACTAGCGGGACGATGGCAGTACTTC
CASSAGLAGRWQYF
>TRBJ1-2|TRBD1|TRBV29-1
TGCAGCGCTAGACAGGGGGCTGACTATGGCTACACCTTC
CSARQGADYGYTF
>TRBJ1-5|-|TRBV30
TGTGCCTGGAGTGGGACAGCGCCGGAGCCCCAGCATTTT
CAWSGTAPEPQHF
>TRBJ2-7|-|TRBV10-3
TGTGCCATCAGTGATTCCGTCCATAGGGACTTCTCCCCTGCGGGGCAGTACTTC
CAISDSVHRDFSPAGQYF
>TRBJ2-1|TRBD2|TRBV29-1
TGCAGCGCCTACGGCCTAGCGGACTACAATGAGCAGTTCTTC
CSAYGLADYNEQFF
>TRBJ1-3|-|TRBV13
TGTGCCAGCAGCTTGAGGCAGTACTTTATTGACACCATATATTTT
CASSLRQYFIDTIYF
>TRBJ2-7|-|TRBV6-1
TGTGCCAGCAGTGAACTCCCTAGCTACGAGCAGTACTTC
CASSELPSYEQYF
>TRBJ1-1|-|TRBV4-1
TGCGCCAGCAGCCAAGCGTTCTTCAGAAGAGGGACTGAAGCTTTCTTT
CASSQAFFRRGTEAFF
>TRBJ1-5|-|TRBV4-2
TGTGCCAGCAGCCAAGCATCAGGGAGCAATCAGCCCCAGCATTTT
CASSQASGSNQPQHF
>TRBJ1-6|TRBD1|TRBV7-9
TGTGCCAGCAGCGCCCCGGGACAGCATAATTCACCCCTCCACTTT
CASSAPGQHNSPLHF
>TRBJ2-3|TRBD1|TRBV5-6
TGTGCCAGCAGTCATCCGGGACAGAGCACAGATACGCAGTATTTT
CASSHPGQSTDTQYF
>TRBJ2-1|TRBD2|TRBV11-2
TGTGCCAGCAGCCCGAGATCGGCGGGAGGTGGGAGGAATGAGCAGTTCTTC
CASSPRSAGGGRNEQFF
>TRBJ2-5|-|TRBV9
TGTGCCAGCAGCGTAAGGACAGAAGAGACCCAGTACTTC
CASSVRTEETQYF
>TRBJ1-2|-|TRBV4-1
TGCGCCAGCAGCCAGTCTAACTCAAGAAATAATTATGGCTACACCTTC
CASSQSNSRNNYGYTF
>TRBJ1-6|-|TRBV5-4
TGTGCCAGCAGCTCCGAGTCGGGGGGCGATTCACCCCTCCACTTT
CASSSESGGDSPLHF
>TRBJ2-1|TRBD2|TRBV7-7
TGTGCCAGCAGCTTTACTAGCGGGGCTAATGAGCAGTTCTTC
CASSFTSGANEQFF
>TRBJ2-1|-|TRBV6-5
TGTGCCAGCGGGGCGGACGTCGATGAGCAGTTCTTC
CASGADVDEQFF
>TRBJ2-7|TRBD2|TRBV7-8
TGTGCCAGCAGCTTCGCCGGGACTAGTGAACAGCAGTACTTC
CASSFAGTSEQQYF
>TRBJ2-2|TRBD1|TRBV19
TGTGCCAGTAGTCAAGACAGGGGTTTAACCGGGGAGCTGTTTTTT
CASSQDRGLTGELFF
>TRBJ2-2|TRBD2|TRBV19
TGTGCCAGTAGTATAGCGGCGGTAGCGGGAGGGCGGGGCACCGGGGAGCTGTTTTTT
CASSIAAVAGGRGTGELFF
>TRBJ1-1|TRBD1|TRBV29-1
TGCAGCGTTGAAATGAGACAGGGAATGAACACTGAAGCTTTCTTT
CSVEMRQGMNTEAFF
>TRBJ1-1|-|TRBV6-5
TGTGCCAGCAGTGCCGCCCAGGGGAACACTGAAGCTTTCTTT
CASSAAQGNTEAFF
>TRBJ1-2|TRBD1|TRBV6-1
TGTGCCAGCTGGAACGGGGGGACAGGGACCGTCTACACCTTC
CASWNGGTGTVYTF
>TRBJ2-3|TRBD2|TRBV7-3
TGTGCCAGCAGCGATTTAGCGGGGAGCACAGATACGCAGTATTTT
CASSDLAGSTDTQYF
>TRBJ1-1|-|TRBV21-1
TGTGCCAGCAGCTCAAATAGGCGGGGCCCACGCCCGAACACTGAAGCTTTCTTT
CASSSNRRGPRPNTEAFF
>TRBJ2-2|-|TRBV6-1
TGTGCCACCACGGGGACAACGAACACCGGGGAGCTGTTTTTT
CATTGTTNTGELFF
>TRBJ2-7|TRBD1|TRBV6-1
TGTGCCAGCAGACGAGGACAGGGACCCTACGAGCAGTACTTC
CASRRGQGPYEQYF
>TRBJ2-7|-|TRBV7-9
TGTGCCAGCAGCCCCCGGGGGAATCCCTACGAGCAGTACTTC
CASSPRGNPYEQYF
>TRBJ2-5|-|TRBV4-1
TGCGCCAGCAGCCAAGGGACTCTTCGAGAGACCCAGTACTTC
CASSQGTLRETQYF
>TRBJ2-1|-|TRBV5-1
TGCGCCAGCAGCTTGGGAGGACAGATCTCCTACAATGAGCAGTTCTTC
CASSLGGQISYNEQFF
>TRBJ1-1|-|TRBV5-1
TGCGCCAGCAGCGAAGGCCCGGGCAGGGGCACTGAAGCTTTCTTT
CASSEGPGRGTEAFF
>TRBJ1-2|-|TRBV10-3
TGTGCCTCCCGGGTCTTAAATACGGGTGGCTACACCTTC
CASRVLNTGGYTF
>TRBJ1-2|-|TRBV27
TGTGCCAGCAGAGAAAGGCAGGGTGGAAACTATGGCTACACCTTC
CASRERQGGNYGYTF
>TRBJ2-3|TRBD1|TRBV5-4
TGTGCCAGCAGCGTACCCACAGGGGGACCCTCCACAGATACGCAGTATTTT
CASSVPTGGPSTDTQYF
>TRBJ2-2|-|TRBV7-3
TGTGCCAGCAGCCAGAACCAGGGCGGGGAGCTGTTTTTT
CASSQNQGGELFF
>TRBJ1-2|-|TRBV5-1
TGCGCCAGCAGCTTGCTTCCAGACTATGGCTACACCTTC
CASSLLPDYGYTF
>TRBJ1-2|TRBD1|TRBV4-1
TGCGCCAGCAGCCGGAGAGAGACAGGGACGGAGGGCTACACCTTC
CASSRRETGTEGYTF
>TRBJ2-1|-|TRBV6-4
TGTGCCAGCAGTGACTCCGCAGGGGAAAACAATGAGCAGTTCTTC
CASSDSAGENNEQFF
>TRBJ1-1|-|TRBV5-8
TGTGCCAGCAGCTTGGGGTTACGGACTGAAGCTTTCTTT
CASSLGLRTEAFF